This T cell receptor beta chain was found in a study of cytomegalovirus exposure and HLA in healthy donors. Turning to the study itself: There were fewer than 130 million unique TCR beta sequences, drawn from roughly 200 million T cells, in an earlier analysis.

J was trimmed by 6 bases and V by 3 bases; bases with no gene match: 20. CDR1 SGHVS and CDR2 FQNEAQ come from the germline V gene. The CDR3 has 19 amino acids. Whole-study results and caveats: Several top significant clusters appeared, in a later analysis, to be linked to common viral pathogens. Among TCR sequences, most were rare, though some public TCRs appeared in many donors. An analysis done earlier found most TCR beta V segments productive about 87% or about 30% of the time.

The PCR contained 60 Vbeta and 13 Jbeta primers. Profiling relied on immunoSEQ multiplex PCR, and the TCRdb table lists in-frame clones only, not all of them. Here the sample spans approximately 160,000 clones, roughly four fifths being singletons. Comment on this clone: The antigen is not known.

The rearrangement joins TRBV7-8 to TRBJ1-1; 9 bases align to TRBD1. Specimen: PBMCs. The receptor was derived from a woman aged 40-49 years in good health and CMV-seronegative. The CDR3 protein is CASSFTGQGRVGLIPEAFF. The CDR3 DNA sequence: TGTGCCAGCAGCTTCACGGGACAGGGCAGGGTTGGGTTAATACCTGAAGCTTTCTTT.